This T cell receptor beta chain was recorded in a study of blood T cell repertoires in COVID-19. Study-wide context: Nucleic acid was either cDNA or gDNA, and it came from T cells, B-cell-depleted T cells, or PBMCs.

Assay: immunoSEQ multiplex PCR; the TCRdb copy retains only in-frame clones and omits some. Altogether about 410,000 clones are present, 86% being singletons, with the ten largest covering roughly 1.4%. This clone was seen a single time. This CDR3 comprises 16 residues. Germline-derived CDR1 and CDR2 are SQVTM and ANQGSEA. With V trimmed by 1 base and J by 7 bases, 15 bases remained unmatched. The chain joins TRBV29-1 to TRBJ1-2, with 7 bases aligning to TRBD1. The TCR comes from a woman aged 25 to 39 with active or convalescent COVID-19. Material for sequencing was peripheral blood. The CDR3 region has the DNA TGCAGCGTTGAAGCCTACCGAGACAGGGATTGGCGTGGCTACACCTTC. It yields the protein CSVEAYRDRDWRGYTF.